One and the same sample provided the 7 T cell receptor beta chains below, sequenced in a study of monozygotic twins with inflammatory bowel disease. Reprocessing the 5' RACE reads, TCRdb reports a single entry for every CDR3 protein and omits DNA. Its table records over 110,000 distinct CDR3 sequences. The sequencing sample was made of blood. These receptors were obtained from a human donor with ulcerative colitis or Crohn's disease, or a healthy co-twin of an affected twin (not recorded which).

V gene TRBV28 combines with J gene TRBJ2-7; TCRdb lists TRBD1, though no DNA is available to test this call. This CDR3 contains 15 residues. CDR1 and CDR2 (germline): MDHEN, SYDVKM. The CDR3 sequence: CASSPSGQGVHEQYF.

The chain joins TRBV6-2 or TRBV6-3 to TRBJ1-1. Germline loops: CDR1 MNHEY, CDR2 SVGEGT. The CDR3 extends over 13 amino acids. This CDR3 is CASIGRMNTEAFF.

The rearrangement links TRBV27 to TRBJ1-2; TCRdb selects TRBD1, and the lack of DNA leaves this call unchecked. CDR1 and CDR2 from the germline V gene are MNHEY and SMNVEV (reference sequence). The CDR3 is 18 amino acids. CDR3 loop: CASSLYKGLNPQNYGYTF.

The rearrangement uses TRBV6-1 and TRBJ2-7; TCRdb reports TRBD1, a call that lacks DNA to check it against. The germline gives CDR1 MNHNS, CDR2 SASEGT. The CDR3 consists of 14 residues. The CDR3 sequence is CASREGQVSYEQYF.

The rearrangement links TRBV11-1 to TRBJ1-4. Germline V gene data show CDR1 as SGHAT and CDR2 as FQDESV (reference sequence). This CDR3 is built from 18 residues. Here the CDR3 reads CASSDPSTPRPSREKLFF.

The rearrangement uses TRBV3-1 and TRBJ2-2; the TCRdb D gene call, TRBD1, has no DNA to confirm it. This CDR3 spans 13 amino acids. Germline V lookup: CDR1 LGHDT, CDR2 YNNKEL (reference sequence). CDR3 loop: CASQGINTGELFF.

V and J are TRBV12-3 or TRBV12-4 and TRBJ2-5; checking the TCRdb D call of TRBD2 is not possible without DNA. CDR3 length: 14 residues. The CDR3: CASSLGRARGTQYF.